This T cell receptor beta chain was sequenced for a study of shared clonotypes between healthy human individuals. Looking at the study overall: The study used three CD4 naive, three CD4 memory, two CD8 naive and one CD8 memory plate per donor.

General study findings and limits: Clonotype sharing among donors likely depends on sequencing depth. Shared clonotypes: 4.5% to 5% naive CD4, around 3.5% naive CD8, 2.3% memory CD4, about 0.41% memory CD8.

An assay was performed, and its level was deep. The repertoire was sequenced with immunoSEQ multiplex PCR; TCRdb's copy has only in-frame clones and lacks some. The table shows 2 million to 2.5 million clones, with more than 85% occurring only once. Positive CCR7 selection of CD45RO-negative cells yielded the naive CD8 cells, and terminally differentiated effector memory CD45RA+ cells were excluded. Remarks on this clone: Its specificity is unknown. In the same sample, other DNA sequences code for this CDR3.

The sequence derives from a man aged 18 to 35 in good health. Some clones in this sample may be carry-over from other donors' samples. The sequencing input was naive CD8+ T cells from PBMCs.

CDR3 sequence reads: CASSVGRGGNTIYF. DNA of the CDR3: TGTGCCAGCAGCGTAGGGAGGGGGGGAAACACCATATATTTT. The rearrangement links TRBV9 to TRBJ1-3; D might be TRBD1 (6 bases). This CDR3 has 14 amino acids. Germline assignment: CDR1 SGDLS and CDR2 YYNGEE. Deletions cut 0 bases from V and 4 bases from J, with 8 bases between.